This passage covers 24 T cell receptor beta chains from one sample sequenced in a study of cytomegalovirus exposure and HLA in healthy donors. The PCR ran on 60 Vbeta and 13 Jbeta primers. Profiled with immunoSEQ multiplex PCR; TCRdb holds only in-frame clones, not every one. This sample has 150,000 to 200,000 clones, with roughly a tenth found just once. The sample was PBMCs. The receptors stem from a woman between 25 and 40 years old in good health and CMV-seropositive.

This clone was seen only once. This may stem from a read error, because a much larger clone lies one nucleotide away. V is TRBV7-8 and J is TRBJ2-7; D is perhaps TRBD2 (5 bases). Deletions cut 1 base from V and 1 base from J, with 5 bases between. This CDR3 has 13 residues. Germline CDR1 and CDR2: SGHVS and FQNEAQ. The CDR3 nucleotides read TGTGCCAGCAGCTTAGGGGAGTCCTACGAGCAGTACTTC. Translated: CASSLGESYEQYF.

The chain links TRBV25-1 to TRBJ1-1, with D perhaps matching TRBD1 (6 bases). Germline CDR1 is MGHDK and CDR2 is SYGVNS. The CDR3 is made up of 15 amino acids. V was trimmed by 0 bases and J by 4 bases, leaving 12 bases between them. CDR3 residues: CASSEYTGGATEAFF. DNA of the CDR3: TGTGCCAGCAGTGAATATACCGGGGGGGCCACTGAAGCTTTCTTT.

The V gene is TRBV29-1, the J gene TRBJ2-1; maybe TRBD1 (5 bases). Germline values: CDR1 SQVTM, CDR2 ANQGSEA. CDR3 size: 15 residues. Trimming shortened V by 4 bases and J by 1 base, and 14 bases separated the two germline ends. The CDR3 spells CSVGEGHWSYNEQFF. The CDR3 nucleotides are TGCAGCGTTGGAGAAGGACATTGGTCCTACAATGAGCAGTTCTTC.

A few counts support this clone. J is TRBJ1-1 and V is TRBV19; weak D call: TRBD1 (6 bases). This CDR3 has 15 residues. V dropped 5 bases and J dropped 0 bases, with 13 bases sitting between them. In germline, CDR1 is LNHDA, CDR2 SQIVND (reference sequence). CDR3 bases: TGTGCCAGTAGTGTCTACAGGGAAGTGAACACTGAAGCTTTCTTT. It specifies CASSVYREVNTEAFF.

V and J are TRBV28 and TRBJ2-7; 10 bases map to TRBD2. V shed 3 bases, J shed 1 base, and the junction held 6 bases outside the gene matches. Germline CDR1 is MDHEN and CDR2 is SYDVKM. The CDR3 spans 16 residues. The CDR3 DNA sequence: TGTGCCAGCAGTTTCCATCTACTAGCGGGGTCCTACGAGCAGTACTTC. It encodes CASSFHLLAGSYEQYF. Looking up the rest from reference TRBV28 and TRBJ2-7 gives the full variable domain: DVKVTQSSRYLVKRTGEKVFLECVQDMDHENMFWYRQDPGLGLRLIYFSYDVKMKEKGDIPEGYSVSREKKERFSLILESASTNQTSMYLCASSFHLLAGSYEQYFGPGTRLTVT.

The V gene is TRBV5-5, the J gene TRBJ2-5, with no clear D. Germline assignment: CDR1 SGHKS and CDR2 YYEKEE (reference sequence). V lost 1 base to trimming and J lost 1 base, with 8 bases between them. The CDR3 spans 14 residues. DNA for the CDR3: TGTGCCAGCAGCTTGTACGGAGTCCAAGAGACCCAGTACTTC. Translated: CASSLYGVQETQYF.

This clone appeared a few times. V and J are TRBV19 and TRBJ2-7; 11 bases agree with TRBD2. The CDR3 sequence is 15 residues long. Germline V CDR1 and CDR2: LNHDA, SQIVND (reference sequence). V lost 5 bases to trimming and J lost 3 bases; unmatched junction nucleotides: 6. CDR3 in amino acids: CASSPTSGTGYEQYF. The DNA of the CDR3 is TGTGCCAGTAGTCCGACTAGCGGGACTGGCTACGAGCAGTACTTC.

The chain has TRBV29-1 and TRBJ1-1; possible D gene TRBD1, 6 bases. The V and J ends lost 4 bases and 0 bases respectively, with 21 bases between them. Germline V gives CDR1 SQVTM, CDR2 ANQGSEA. The CDR3 extends over 17 amino acids. CDR3 nucleotides: TGCAGCGTTGGTACAGGGTTTTACGGAACCCTGAACACTGAAGCTTTCTTT. Translating it yields CSVGTGFYGTLNTEAFF. The full variable domain, in which reference TRBV29-1 and TRBJ1-1 provide the parts outside the CDR3, is SAVISQKPSRDICQRGTSLTIQCQVDSQVTMMFWYRQQPGQSLTLIATANQGSEATYESGFVIDKFPISRPNLTFSTLTVSNMSPEDSSIYLCSVGTGFYGTLNTEAFFGQGTRLTVV.

This clone was counted between two and nine times. As DNA, the CDR3 is TGTGCCAGCAAGATCGGGAGCACCACCGGGGAGCTGTTTTTT. It encodes CASKIGSTTGELFF. The V and J genes are TRBV2 and TRBJ2-2, with a weak D call TRBD2 (6 bases). The CDR3 totals 14 residues. Germline V gene sequence: CDR1 SNHLY, CDR2 FYNNEI. V was cut by 7 bases and J by 4 bases, with 13 bases left in between.

This rearrangement joins TRBV6-4 to TRBJ2-2; D is unresolved. CDR1 and CDR2 (germline): MRHNA, SNTAGT. The CDR3 totals 16 residues. V gave up 4 bases and J gave up 0 bases, with 12 bases separating them. The CDR3, as DNA: TGTGCCAGCAGTGTAAAACTCCCCGCGAACACCGGGGAGCTGTTTTTT. Translation gives CASSVKLPANTGELFF.

The chain joins TRBV27 to TRBJ2-1, with D possibly matching TRBD2 (7 bases). The CDR3 length is 16 residues. Germline V lookup: CDR1 MNHEY, CDR2 SMNVEV (reference sequence). Between the trimmed V and J ends, which lost 6 bases and 7 bases, there was a span of 22 bases. The CDR3 here is CASSLLGAGVVNEQFF. CDR3 sequence (DNA): TGTGCCAGCAGCCTCCTGGGGGCGGGAGTAGTGAATGAGCAGTTCTTC.

This clone was picked up a small number of times. This chain links TRBV2 with TRBJ2-3; maybe TRBD2 (6 bases). V lost 1 base and J lost 4, with 9 bases in between. Germline CDR1 SNHLY, CDR2 FYNNEI. The CDR3 is 14 residues long. CDR3: CASSEDWGADTQYF. CDR3 nucleotides: TGTGCCAGCAGTGAAGACTGGGGGGCAGATACGCAGTATTTT.

This clone was detected a few times. This rearrangement joins TRBV10-3 to TRBJ1-2, with TRBD1 identical over 8 bases. The CDR3 length is 11 residues. Germline V gives CDR1 ENHRY, CDR2 SYGVKD. The trim removed 10 bases at V and 4 bases at J, leaving 2 bases unmatched. This chain's CDR3 is CANGQGYGYTF. The DNA for the CDR3 is TGTGCCAACGGACAGGGCTATGGCTACACCTTC.

The chain has TRBV4-1 and TRBJ2-7; 8 nucleotides align to TRBD1. CDR1 is MGHRA and CDR2 is YSYEKL in the germline V gene. The CDR3 runs to 15 residues. V lost 2 bases and J lost 2; bases outside the gene matches: 5. CDR3 sequence: CASSQSTGQAYEQYF. The CDR3 DNA sequence: TGCGCCAGCAGCCAAAGTACGGGACAGGCCTACGAGCAGTACTTC.

The table lists this clone with a few counts. This chain joins TRBV7-6 and TRBJ1-3; D remains ambiguous. Germline V gives CDR1 SGHVS, CDR2 FNYEAQ. Trimming left V 9 bases short and J 8 bases short, with 14 bases between. This CDR3 is built from 12 residues. DNA of the CDR3: TGTGCCAGTACGATAGGACTTGACACCATATATTTT. This gives the protein CASTIGLDTIYF.

This clone has only a few counts. The chain employs TRBV6-4 and TRBJ2-7; the match to TRBD2 covers 8 bases. Per the germline V gene, CDR1 is MRHNA and CDR2 is SNTAGT. The CDR3 contains 18 residues. With V trimmed by 7 bases and J by 0 bases, 17 bases remained unmatched. The CDR3 nucleotides are TGTGCCAGCACTCCTCGTACCCCAAGCGGGAGAAGCTCCTACGAGCAGTACTTC. Its protein product is CASTPRTPSGRSSYEQYF.

This clone was picked up a small number of times. The gene calls are TRBV5-1 and TRBJ2-3; TRBD2 agrees at 10 bases. The germline gives CDR1 SGHRS, CDR2 YFSETQ. The CDR3 totals 14 residues. The V and J ends lost 4 bases and 3 bases, in that order; junction bases with no gene match: 2. The CDR3 sequence is CASSHSGRTDTQYF. CDR3 nucleotide sequence: TGCGCCAGCAGCCATAGCGGGAGGACAGATACGCAGTATTTT. The entire variable domain, with the rest obtained from reference TRBV5-1 and TRBJ2-3, is as follows: KAGVTQTPRYLIKTRGQQVTLSCSPISGHRSVSWYQQTPGQGLQFLFEYFSETQRNKGNFPGRFSGRQFSNSRSEMNVSTLELGDSALYLCASSHSGRTDTQYFGPGTRLTVL.

This clone appeared once. V and J are TRBV7-9 and TRBJ2-5, with D perhaps matching TRBD2 (6 bases). CDR3 length equals 14 residues. Germline values: CDR1 SEHNR, CDR2 FQNEAQ (reference sequence). Trimming took off 1 base at V and 5 bases at J, with 11 bases between the two ends. CDR3 amino acids: CASSLGRAGETQYF. As DNA, the CDR3 is TGTGCCAGCAGCTTAGGCAGAGCGGGCGAGACCCAGTACTTC.

This clone has just a few counts. The rearrangement joins TRBV20-1 to TRBJ1-2, with 7 nucleotides matching TRBD1. The CDR3 runs to 11 residues. Germline-derived CDR1 and CDR2 are DFQATT and SNEGSKA (reference sequence). The junction had 11 bases not matched to a gene; V was cut back by 5 bases and J by 14 bases. CDR3 loop: CSAQGGRGYTF. DNA for the CDR3: TGCAGTGCTCAAGGGGGCAGGGGATATACCTTC.

In its sample, this clone was seen a few times. This chain connects TRBV21-1 to TRBJ2-1; the table calls TRBD2, which could not be checked here. TRBV21-1 is a known pseudogene. This CDR3 region has 15 residues. CDR3 coding DNA: TGTGCCAGCAGCAAGAGGACTAGCGGGAGTAATGAGCAGTTCTTC. Translated: CASSKRTSGSNEQFF.

The rearrangement uses TRBV7-6 and TRBJ1-5; 9 bases fit TRBD1. Germline V gives CDR1 SGHVS, CDR2 FNYEAQ. There are 16 residues in the CDR3. With 5 bases clipped from V and 0 bases from J, the junction kept 5 bases outside the gene matches. The CDR3 region is CASSQGQGNSNQPQHF. DNA of the CDR3: TGTGCCAGCAGCCAGGGACAGGGCAATAGCAATCAGCCCCAGCATTTT.

The sample holds a few counts of this clone. The CDR3 nucleotides read TGTGCCAGCAGCTTAGTGGAGGGGGGACAGGAAGCTTTCTTT. This gives the protein CASSLVEGGQEAFF. This chain joins TRBV7-9 and TRBJ1-1; TRBD1 matches at 7 bases. The CDR3 length is 14 residues. Germline-derived CDR1 and CDR2 are SEHNR and FQNEAQ (reference sequence). With 1 base clipped from V and 8 bases from J, the junction kept 7 bases outside the gene matches.

The chain has TRBV7-2 and TRBJ2-2; D ambiguous. Trimming cost V 1 base and J 3 bases, with 6 bases left between them. The germline V gene encodes CDR1 SGHTA and CDR2 FQGNSA. This CDR3 comprises 14 residues. CDR3 coding DNA: TGTGCCAGCAGCTTAGGAGGTCACACCGGGGAGCTGTTTTTT. Translated: CASSLGGHTGELFF.

The chain couples TRBV5-4 to TRBJ2-7, with D possibly being TRBD1 (6 bases). The CDR3 consists of 15 residues. V lost 0 bases to trimming and J lost 2 bases, with 12 bases between them. Germline values: CDR1 SGHNT, CDR2 YYREEE (reference sequence). Here the CDR3 reads CASSLGGDMTYEQYF. For the CDR3, the DNA is TGTGCCAGCAGCTTGGGAGGGGACATGACCTACGAGCAGTACTTC.